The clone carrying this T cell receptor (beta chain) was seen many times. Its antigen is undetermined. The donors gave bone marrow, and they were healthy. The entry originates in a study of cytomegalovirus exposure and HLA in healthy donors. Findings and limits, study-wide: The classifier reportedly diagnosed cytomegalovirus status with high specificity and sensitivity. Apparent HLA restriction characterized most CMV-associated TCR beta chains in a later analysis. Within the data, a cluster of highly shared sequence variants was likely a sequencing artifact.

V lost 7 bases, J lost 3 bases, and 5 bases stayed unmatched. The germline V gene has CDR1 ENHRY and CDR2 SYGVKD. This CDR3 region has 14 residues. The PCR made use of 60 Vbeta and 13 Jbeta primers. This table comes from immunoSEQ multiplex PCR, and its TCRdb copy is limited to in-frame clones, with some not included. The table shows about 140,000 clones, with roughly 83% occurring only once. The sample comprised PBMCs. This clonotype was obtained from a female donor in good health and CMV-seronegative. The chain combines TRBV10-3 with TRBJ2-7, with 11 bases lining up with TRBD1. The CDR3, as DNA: TGTGCCATCAAGGCGGGACAGGGGGTCTACGAGCAGTACTTC. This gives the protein CAIKAGQGVYEQYF.